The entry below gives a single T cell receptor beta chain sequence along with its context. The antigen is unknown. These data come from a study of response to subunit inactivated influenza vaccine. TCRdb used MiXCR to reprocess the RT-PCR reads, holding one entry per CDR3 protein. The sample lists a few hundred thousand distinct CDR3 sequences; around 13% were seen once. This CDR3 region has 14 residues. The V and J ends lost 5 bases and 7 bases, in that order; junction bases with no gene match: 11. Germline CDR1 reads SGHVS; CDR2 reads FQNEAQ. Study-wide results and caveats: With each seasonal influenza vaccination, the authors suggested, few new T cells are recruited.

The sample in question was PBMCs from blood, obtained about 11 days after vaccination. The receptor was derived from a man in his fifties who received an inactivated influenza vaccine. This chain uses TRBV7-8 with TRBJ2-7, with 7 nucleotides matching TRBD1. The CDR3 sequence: CASSPTGTLGEQYF. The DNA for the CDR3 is TGTGCCAGCAGCCCGACAGGGACCCTTGGGGAGCAGTACTTC.